The entry below describes one T cell receptor beta chain. Authors' analysis steps: Researchers report that nucleated cell counts were estimated from reference gene primer amplification. Profiling relied on immunoSEQ multiplex PCR, and the TCRdb table lists in-frame clones only, not all of them. That table gives V, J and clone size, and the DNA gave D and trimming. The sample has tens of thousands of clones, roughly 80% seen once. CDR1 is MNHEY and CDR2 is SVGAGI in the germline V gene. V gave up 0 bases and J gave up 5 bases, with 13 bases separating them. The CDR3 has 15 residues. The data originate from a study of blood T cell repertoires in COVID-19. Study summary: COVID-19 samples from acute and convalescent phases originated in the United States, Italy and Spain.

Sequenced material: peripheral blood. This rearrangement joins TRBV6-5 to TRBJ1-2, with a possible D match to TRBD1 (5 bases). The TCR comes from a man in his sixties with acute or convalescent COVID-19. The CDR3 spells CASSYSPGIRYGYTF. The CDR3 nucleotides are TGTGCCAGCAGTTACTCGCCAGGGATTAGGTATGGCTACACCTTC.